One and the same sample provided the 27 T cell receptor beta chains below, sequenced in a study of identical twins. TCRdb analysed the 5' RACE reads with MiXCR anew, one entry per CDR3 protein. The sample has about 280,000 distinct CDR3 sequences, about 8% seen once. The sample was also linked to a second study, of yellow fever vaccine responses in identical twins.

Sequenced material: memory (CD45RO+) T cells sorted from blood. These receptors were taken from a woman younger than 35 in good health.

At least ten counts were recorded for this clonotype. This chain connects TRBV24-1 to TRBJ1-2; tentative D call: TRBD1 (5 bases). The CDR3 extends over 15 amino acids. Germline-derived CDR1 and CDR2 are KGHDR and SFDVKD. Trimming cost V 3 bases and J 4 bases, with 14 bases left between them. This CDR3 reads CATSDGGGSSYGYTF. In DNA, the CDR3 is TGTGCCACCAGTGATGGGGGGGGAAGCTCCTATGGCTACACCTTC.

The sample holds a few counts of this clonotype. The chain carries TRBV5-1 and TRBJ2-6; the D call may be TRBD1 or TRBD2 (5 bases each). The CDR3 consists of 15 residues. Germline CDR1 SGHRS, CDR2 YFSETQ. V was cut by 3 bases and J by 2 bases, with 9 bases left in between. In nucleotides, the CDR3 is TGCGCCAGCAGCTCCGGGGCCCCTGGGGCCAACGTCCTGACTTTC. Translation: CASSSGAPGANVLTF.

This clonotype was detected ten times or more. V usage is TRBV6-5 and J usage is TRBJ2-5; D gene uncertain. CDR1 MNHEY and CDR2 SVGAGI come from the germline V gene. CDR3 length: 13 residues. V gave up 4 bases and J gave up 5 bases, with 11 bases separating them. The DNA for the CDR3 is TGTGCCAGCAGTTCCAACCGGCGGGAGACCCAGTACTTC. Its translation: CASSSNRRETQYF.

This clonotype was detected a few times. This rearrangement joins TRBV9 to TRBJ2-5; 11 nucleotides align to TRBD2. The trim removed 2 bases at V and 2 bases at J, leaving 5 bases unmatched. This CDR3 spans 16 amino acids. Germline lookup yields CDR1 SGDLS and CDR2 YYNGEE. DNA for the CDR3: TGTGCCAGCAGCGTCTCGGGACTAGCGGTACAAGAGACCCAGTACTTC. It translates to CASSVSGLAVQETQYF.

With respect to this clonotype: At one of its ends the junction is not consistent with the germline gene, which may arise from a read error. The CDR3 nucleotides are TGTGCCGGTAGTGTGCGGACAGGACAAGGGAATTCACCCCTCCACTTT. Its protein is CAGSVRTGQGNSPLHF. J is TRBJ1-6 and V is TRBV19, with 7 bases fitting TRBD1. Per the germline V gene, CDR1 is LNHDA and CDR2 is SQIVND (reference sequence). This CDR3 region has 16 residues.

This clonotype appeared a few times. V is TRBV10-2 and J is TRBJ2-1; TRBD2 matches 15 bases. There are 19 residues in the CDR3. V shed 2 bases, J shed 7 bases, and the junction held 12 bases outside the gene matches. CDR1 WSHSY and CDR2 SAAADI come from the germline V gene. The CDR3 DNA sequence: TGCGCCAGCAGTGAGAGGGGACTAGCGGGAGGTCTAAATGGTAATGAGCAGTTCTTC. Its protein product is CASSERGLAGGLNGNEQFF.

This clonotype has only a few counts. The chain has TRBV10-3 and TRBJ2-1, with TRBD2 identical over 16 bases. The length of the CDR3 is 20 residues. Germline V gene lookup returns CDR1 ENHRY and CDR2 SYGVKD. V dropped 4 bases and J dropped 7; count of bases not matched to a gene: 16. DNA of the CDR3: TGTGCCATCAGTGGGGAAATTGGTTCGGGACTAGCGGGGGGGCCTAATGAGCAGTTCTTC. It codes for CAISGEIGSGLAGGPNEQFF.

This clonotype was detected only a few times. This chain uses TRBV29-1 with TRBJ1-3, with unresolved D. Germline assignment: CDR1 SQVTM and CDR2 ANQGSEA. Trimming cost V 7 bases and J 1 base, with 11 bases left between them. CDR3 size: 13 residues. The CDR3 sequence is CSAQKDSGNTIYF. The CDR3 bases are TGCAGCGCCCAAAAGGATTCTGGAAACACCATATATTTT.

The chain carries TRBV6-1 and TRBJ1-1; 7 bases fit TRBD1. CDR1 MNHNS and CDR2 SASEGT come from the germline V gene. This CDR3 has 13 amino acids. The J segment lost 10 bases and the V segment lost 4 bases, leaving 9 bases of the junction unmatched. In DNA, the CDR3 is TGTGCCAGCAGTGTCCTCCCCCGGGACAGAGCTTTCTTT. It translates to CASSVLPRDRAFF.

This clonotype was detected only a few times. The chain joins TRBV6-1 to TRBJ2-7; 7 positions match TRBD2. Germline V gene sequence: CDR1 MNHNS, CDR2 SASEGT. J gave up 0 bases and V 5 bases, and 19 bases lay outside the gene matches. This CDR3 has 19 amino acids. The CDR3 loop is CASSMAGAKVVPISYEQYF. The DNA of the CDR3 is TGTGCCAGCAGTATGGCGGGAGCTAAGGTTGTCCCAATCTCCTACGAGCAGTACTTC.

This clonotype was seen ten or more times. The chain carries TRBV18 and TRBJ2-6, with TRBD1 as a possible D gene (5 bases). V was pared by 3 bases and J by 2 bases, with 8 bases between. Germline V lookup: CDR1 KGHSH, CDR2 LQKENI. The CDR3 contains 15 residues. In nucleotides, the CDR3 is TGTGCCAGCTCACCCCAGGGAACTGGGGCCAACGTCCTGACTTTC. Its translation: CASSPQGTGANVLTF. Full variable domain (missing parts from reference TRBV18 and TRBJ2-6): NAGVMQNPRHLVRRRGQEARLRCSPMKGHSHVYWYRQLPEEGLKFMVYLQKENIIDESGMPKERFSAEFPKEGPSILRIQQVVRGDSAAYFCASSPQGTGANVLTFGAGSRLTVL.

This clonotype was seen a few times. The genes are TRBV20-1 and TRBJ1-2; D is uncertain. V lost 6 bases and J lost 4, with 18 bases in between. Germline CDR1 and CDR2: DFQATT and SNEGSKA (reference sequence). This CDR3 region has 14 residues. CDR3 sequence reads: CSAKQSQESYGYTF. The CDR3 nucleotides are TGCAGTGCAAAACAGAGTCAAGAGAGCTATGGCTACACCTTC.

The chain has TRBV9 and TRBJ2-1; TRBD2 agrees at 16 bases. CDR3 length equals 20 residues. Trimming at V came to 3 bases and at J to 2 bases, leaving 11 bases not matched to a gene. From germline, CDR1 is SGDLS and CDR2 YYNGEE. CDR3 DNA: TGTGCCAGCAGCGCTGGAGGGACTAGCGGGGGGGCTCTAGCCTACAATGAGCAGTTCTTC. Translating it yields CASSAGGTSGGALAYNEQFF.

This clonotype occurred many times. The V gene is TRBV5-1, the J gene TRBJ1-5; D is undetermined. The CDR3 is 18 residues long. CDR1 and CDR2 from the germline V gene are SGHRS and YFSETQ. Trimming shortened V by 1 base and J by 0 bases, and 17 bases separated the two germline ends. CDR3 sequence: CASSLPACVRASNQPQHF. In nucleotides, the CDR3 is TGCGCCAGCAGCTTGCCCGCGTGTGTAAGGGCTAGCAATCAGCCCCAGCATTTT.

This clonotype was detected many times. The J gene is TRBJ2-7, the V gene TRBV10-3, with 10 positions matching TRBD2. Germline V gene sequence: CDR1 ENHRY, CDR2 SYGVKD. V gave up 3 bases and J gave up 3 bases; unmatched junction bases: 8. The CDR3 contains 16 residues. The CDR3 bases are TGTGCCATCAGTGATGGCCTAGCGGGAGTTGGCTACGAGCAGTACTTC. Translation gives CAISDGLAGVGYEQYF.

This clonotype was counted only a few times. The CDR3 nucleotides are TGCAGTGCTCGAAGACTAGCGGGAGGGGGCTGGGACGAGCAGTACTTC. Translation gives CSARRLAGGGWDEQYF. The chain carries TRBV20-1 and TRBJ2-7; 14 positions match TRBD2. Germline values: CDR1 DFQATT, CDR2 SNEGSKA (reference sequence). The CDR3 loop spans 16 amino acids. The V and J ends lost 5 bases and 5 bases, in that order; junction bases with no gene match: 11.

This rearrangement joins TRBV2 to TRBJ2-1; weak D call: TRBD1 (6 bases). V was shortened by 5 bases and J by 7 bases, with 15 bases between the two germline ends. Germline loops: CDR1 SNHLY, CDR2 FYNNEI. The length of the CDR3 is 14 residues. CDR3 amino acids: CASSYRGTGNEQFF. As DNA, the CDR3 is TGTGCCAGCAGTTATAGGGGGACGGGTAATGAGCAGTTCTTC.

This clonotype was counted at least ten times. The rearrangement uses TRBV7-2 and TRBJ2-3; the match to TRBD2 covers 12 bases. J gave up 3 bases and V 6 bases, and 7 bases lay outside the gene matches. In germline, CDR1 is SGHTA, CDR2 FQGNSA. This CDR3 spans 16 amino acids. CDR3 loop: CASRQTSGGLTDTQYF. Written as DNA, the CDR3 is TGTGCCAGCAGGCAGACTAGCGGGGGTTTAACAGATACGCAGTATTTT. The full variable domain, in which reference TRBV7-2 and TRBJ2-3 provide the parts outside the CDR3, is GAGVSQSPSNKVTEKGKDVELRCDPISGHTALYWYRQSLGQGLEFLIYFQGNSAPDKSGLPSDRFSAERTGGSVSTLTIQRTQQEDSAVYLCASRQTSGGLTDTQYFGPGTRLTVL.

The V call is TRBV18, the J call TRBJ2-7; 8 bases line up with TRBD1. The J segment lost 0 bases and the V segment lost 2 bases, leaving 3 bases of the junction unmatched. The V gene's germline CDR1 is KGHSH and CDR2 LQKENI. The CDR3 totals 15 residues. CDR3 loop: CASSPAGQVSYEQYV. The CDR3 region has the DNA TGTGCCAGCTCACCAGCGGGACAGGTCTCCTACGAGCAGTACGTC.

This clonotype was recorded many times. This chain links TRBV3-1 with TRBJ1-1, with D maybe TRBD1 (5 bases). V was shortened by 4 bases and J by 4 bases, with 13 bases between the two germline ends. CDR3 length: 14 amino acids. Germline-derived CDR1 and CDR2 are LGHDT and YNNKEL (reference sequence). In DNA, the CDR3 is TGTGCCAGCAGCCTGGGAGGGGTGGTCACTGAAGCTTTCTTT. This gives the protein CASSLGGVVTEAFF.

The rearrangement joins TRBV12-3 or TRBV12-4 to TRBJ1-4; D is unresolved. This CDR3 contains 13 residues. The V end was cut by 3 bases, the J end by 5 bases, with 7 bases between. As DNA, the CDR3 is TGTGCCAGCAGTTTTACCGGGAATGAAAAACTGTTTTTT. It translates to CASSFTGNEKLFF.

This clonotype has ten or more counts. The chain has TRBV5-1 and TRBJ2-1; TRBD2 aligns across 14 bases. The junction had 8 bases not matched to a gene; V was cut back by 4 bases and J by 8 bases. This CDR3 has 16 amino acids. Germline V gene lookup returns CDR1 SGHRS and CDR2 YFSETQ. CDR3 DNA: TGCGCCAGCAGCCCCCTGACTAGCGGGGGGGCCCATGAGCAGTTCTTC. Protein: CASSPLTSGGAHEQFF.

In the case of this clonotype: At one boundary the junction diverges from the germline segment, which might be a read error. CDR3 in amino acids: CASSLKVTPYPTYIEQFF. In DNA, the CDR3 is TGTGCCAGCAGTTTAAAGGTTACCCCTTACCCAACCTACATTGAGCAGTTCTTC. The rearrangement joins TRBV27 to TRBJ2-1; D is unclear. The CDR3 runs to 18 residues. The germline gives CDR1 MNHEY, CDR2 SMNVEV (reference sequence).

The V gene is TRBV3-1, the J gene TRBJ2-3; weak D call: TRBD1 (6 bases). The length of the CDR3 is 15 residues. Germline CDR1 is LGHDT and CDR2 is YNNKEL (reference sequence). Trimming shortened V by 5 bases and J by 1 base, and 13 bases separated the two germline ends. Written as DNA, the CDR3 is TGTGCCAGCAGCGAGGGGGTTCGGGGCACAGATACGCAGTATTTT. This gives the protein CASSEGVRGTDTQYF.

The V gene is TRBV20-1, the J gene TRBJ1-1; 7 bases match TRBD1. Germline V CDR1 and CDR2: DFQATT, SNEGSKA (reference sequence). The CDR3 has 13 amino acids. V lost 6 bases and J lost 4; bases outside the gene matches: 8. The CDR3 sequence: CSAKQGWSTEAFF. The CDR3, as DNA: TGCAGTGCCAAACAGGGGTGGAGCACTGAAGCTTTCTTT.

The sample holds many counts of this clonotype. The chain employs TRBV6-1 and TRBJ1-2; weak D call: TRBD1 (6 bases). Deletions cut 4 bases from V and 4 bases from J, with 10 bases between. The germline gives CDR1 MNHNS, CDR2 SASEGT. This CDR3 contains 13 residues. The CDR3 loop reads CASSGQVAYGYTF. The CDR3 DNA sequence: TGTGCCAGCAGTGGACAGGTTGCCTATGGCTACACCTTC.

This clonotype appeared many times. The chain uses TRBV20-1 and TRBJ1-2; 7 nucleotides line up with TRBD1. Trimming took 5 bases from V and 5 from J; bases not matched to a gene: 8. In germline, CDR1 is DFQATT, CDR2 SNEGSKA (reference sequence). The CDR3 is made up of 13 amino acids. The CDR3 DNA sequence: TGCAGTGCTTCCGGGACAGAGGTGTATGGCTACACCTTC. As protein: CSASGTEVYGYTF.